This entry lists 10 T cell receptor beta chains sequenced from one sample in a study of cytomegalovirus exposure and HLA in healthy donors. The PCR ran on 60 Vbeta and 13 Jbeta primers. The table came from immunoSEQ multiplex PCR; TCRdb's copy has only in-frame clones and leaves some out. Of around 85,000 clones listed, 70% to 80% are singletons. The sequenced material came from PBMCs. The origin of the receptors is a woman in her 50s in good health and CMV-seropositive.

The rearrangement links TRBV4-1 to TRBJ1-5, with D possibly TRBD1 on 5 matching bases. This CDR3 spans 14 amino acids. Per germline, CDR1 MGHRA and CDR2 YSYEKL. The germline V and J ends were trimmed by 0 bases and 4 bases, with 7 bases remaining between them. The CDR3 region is CASSQDRVNQPQHF. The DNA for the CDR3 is TGCGCCAGCAGCCAAGACAGGGTGAATCAGCCCCAGCATTTT.

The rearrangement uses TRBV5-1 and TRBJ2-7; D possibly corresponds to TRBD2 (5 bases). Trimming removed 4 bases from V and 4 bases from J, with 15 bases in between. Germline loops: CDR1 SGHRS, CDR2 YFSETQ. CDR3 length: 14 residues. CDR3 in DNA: TGCGCCAGCAGCCCGGGGTCCAGCTTATACGAGCAGTACTTC. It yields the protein CASSPGSSLYEQYF.

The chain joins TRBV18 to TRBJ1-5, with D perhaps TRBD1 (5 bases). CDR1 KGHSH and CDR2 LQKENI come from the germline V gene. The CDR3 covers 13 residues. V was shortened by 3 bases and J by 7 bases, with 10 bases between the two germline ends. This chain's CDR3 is CASSPGTQQPQHF. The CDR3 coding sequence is TGTGCCAGCTCACCGGGGACTCAGCAGCCCCAGCATTTT.

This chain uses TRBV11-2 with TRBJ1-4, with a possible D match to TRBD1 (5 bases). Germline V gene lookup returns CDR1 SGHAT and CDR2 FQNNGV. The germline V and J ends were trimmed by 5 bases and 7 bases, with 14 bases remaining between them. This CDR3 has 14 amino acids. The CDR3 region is CASSGGTYSEKLFF. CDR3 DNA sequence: TGTGCCAGCAGCGGGGGGACCTATTCTGAAAAACTGTTTTTT.

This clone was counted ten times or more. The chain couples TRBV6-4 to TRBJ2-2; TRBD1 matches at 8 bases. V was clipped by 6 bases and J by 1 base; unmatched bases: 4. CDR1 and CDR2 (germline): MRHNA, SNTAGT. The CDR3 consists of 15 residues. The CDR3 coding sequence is TGTGCCAGCAGCCCACAGGGGGAGAACACCGGGGAGCTGTTTTTT. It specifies CASSPQGENTGELFF.

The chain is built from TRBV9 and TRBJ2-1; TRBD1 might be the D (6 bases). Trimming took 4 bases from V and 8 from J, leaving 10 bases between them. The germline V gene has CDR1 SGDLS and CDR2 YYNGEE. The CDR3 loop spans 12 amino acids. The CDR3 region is CASSPRGYEQFF. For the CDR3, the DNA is TGTGCCAGCAGCCCTAGGGGGTATGAGCAGTTCTTC.

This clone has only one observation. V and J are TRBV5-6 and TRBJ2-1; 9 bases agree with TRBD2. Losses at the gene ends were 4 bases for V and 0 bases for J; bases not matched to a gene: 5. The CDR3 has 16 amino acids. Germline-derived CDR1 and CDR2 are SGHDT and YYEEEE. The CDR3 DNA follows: TGTGCCAGCAGCCATTTTAGCGGGAGCTCCTACAATGAGCAGTTCTTC. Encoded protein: CASSHFSGSSYNEQFF.

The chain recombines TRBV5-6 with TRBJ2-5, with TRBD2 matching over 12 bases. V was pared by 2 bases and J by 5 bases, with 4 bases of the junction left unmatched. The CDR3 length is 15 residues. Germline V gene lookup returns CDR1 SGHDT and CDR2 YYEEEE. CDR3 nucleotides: TGTGCCAGCAGCTTAAGTCTAGCGGGGGGGGAGACCCAGTACTTC. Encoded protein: CASSLSLAGGETQYF.

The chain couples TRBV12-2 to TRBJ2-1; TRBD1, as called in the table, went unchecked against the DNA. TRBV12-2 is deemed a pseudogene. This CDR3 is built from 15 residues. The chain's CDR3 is CASRLDGRGNNEQFF. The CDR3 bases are TGTGCAAGTCGCTTAGACGGTAGGGGAAACAATGAGCAGTTCTTC.

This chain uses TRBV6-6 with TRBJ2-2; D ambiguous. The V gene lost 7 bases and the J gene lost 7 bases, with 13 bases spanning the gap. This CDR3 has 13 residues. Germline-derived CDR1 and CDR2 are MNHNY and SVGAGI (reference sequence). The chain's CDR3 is CASIAGVGGELFF. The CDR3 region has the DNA TGTGCCAGCATCGCCGGTGTCGGCGGGGAGCTGTTTTTT.